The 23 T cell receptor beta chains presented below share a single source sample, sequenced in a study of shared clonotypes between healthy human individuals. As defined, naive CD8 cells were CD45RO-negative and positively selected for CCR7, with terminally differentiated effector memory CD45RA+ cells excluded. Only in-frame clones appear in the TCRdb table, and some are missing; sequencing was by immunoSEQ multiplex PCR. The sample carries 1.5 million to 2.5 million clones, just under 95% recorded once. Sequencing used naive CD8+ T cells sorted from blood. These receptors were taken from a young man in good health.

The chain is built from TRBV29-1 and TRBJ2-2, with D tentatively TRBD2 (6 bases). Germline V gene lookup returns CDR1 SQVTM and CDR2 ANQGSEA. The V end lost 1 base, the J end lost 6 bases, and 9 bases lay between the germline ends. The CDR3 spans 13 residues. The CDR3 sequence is CSVEAGGAGELFF. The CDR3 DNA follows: TGCAGCGTTGAAGCCGGGGGTGCCGGGGAGCTGTTTTTT.

CDR3 coding DNA: TGCGCCAGCAGCCACGGGCCGGGACAGTTATACGAGCAGTACTTC. Translating gives CASSHGPGQLYEQYF. The rearrangement joins TRBV4-1 to TRBJ2-7; 7 positions match TRBD1. This CDR3 has 15 amino acids. The V and J ends lost 3 bases and 4 bases, in that order; junction bases with no gene match: 9. Germline V gene lookup returns CDR1 MGHRA and CDR2 YSYEKL.

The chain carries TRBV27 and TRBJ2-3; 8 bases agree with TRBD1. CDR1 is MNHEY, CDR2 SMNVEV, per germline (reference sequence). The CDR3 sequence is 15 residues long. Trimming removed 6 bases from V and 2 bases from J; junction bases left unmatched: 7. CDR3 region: CASSARDRYTDTQYF. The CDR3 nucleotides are TGTGCCAGCAGCGCTAGGGACAGGTACACAGATACGCAGTATTTT.

The CDR3 coding sequence is TGTGCCAGCAGCCACGAGGGCCAGGCAGGTGGCTACACCTTC. This sequence encodes CASSHEGQAGGYTF. The chain employs TRBV5-6 and TRBJ1-2; D is unclear. The CDR3 contains 14 residues. The germline V gene encodes CDR1 SGHDT and CDR2 YYEEEE. V was clipped by 4 bases and J by 7 bases, with 17 bases between them. The entire variable domain, with the rest obtained from reference TRBV5-6 and TRBJ1-2, is as follows: DAGVTQSPTHLIKTRGQQVTLRCSPKSGHDTVSWYQQALGQGPQFIFQYYEEEERQRGNFPDRFSGHQFPNYSSELNVNALLLGDSALYLCASSHEGQAGGYTFGSGTRLTVV.

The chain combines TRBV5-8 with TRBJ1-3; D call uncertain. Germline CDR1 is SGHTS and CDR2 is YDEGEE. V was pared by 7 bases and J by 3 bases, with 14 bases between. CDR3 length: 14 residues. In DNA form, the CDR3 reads TGTGCCAGCGGCTACAGCCCAATTGGAAACACCATATATTTT. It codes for CASGYSPIGNTIYF.

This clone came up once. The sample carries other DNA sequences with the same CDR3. The CDR3 sequence is CASSSTPSYEQYF. CDR3 DNA sequence: TGTGCCAGCAGCTCGACCCCTTCCTACGAGCAGTACTTC. The V call is TRBV5-4, the J call TRBJ2-7; the D is unclear. Germline V gene sequence: CDR1 SGHNT, CDR2 YYREEE (reference sequence). V was pared by 3 bases and J by 1 base, with 8 bases between. This CDR3 region has 13 residues.

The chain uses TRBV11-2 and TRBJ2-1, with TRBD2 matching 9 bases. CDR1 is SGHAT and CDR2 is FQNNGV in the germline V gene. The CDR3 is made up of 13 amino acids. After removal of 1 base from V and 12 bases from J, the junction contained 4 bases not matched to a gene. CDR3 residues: CASSLGAGGWQFF. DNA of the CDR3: TGTGCCAGCAGCTTAGGGGCGGGAGGGTGGCAGTTCTTC.

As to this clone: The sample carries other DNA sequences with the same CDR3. CDR3 DNA: TGTGCCAGCAGTTCAGCATACGAGCAGTACTTC. Its protein is CASSSAYEQYF. The gene calls are TRBV28 and TRBJ2-7; D unclear. The CDR3 is made up of 11 amino acids. Trimming took 4 bases from V and 4 from J, leaving 5 bases between them. Germline-derived CDR1 and CDR2 are MDHEN and SYDVKM.

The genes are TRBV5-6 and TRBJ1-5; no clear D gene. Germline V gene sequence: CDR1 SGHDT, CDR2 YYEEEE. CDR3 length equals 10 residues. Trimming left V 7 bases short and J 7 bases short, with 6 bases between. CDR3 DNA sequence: TGTGCCAGCCTAGGGCAGCCCCAGCATTTT. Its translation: CASLGQPQHF.

The CDR3 loop is CASSATSGVTYEQYF. For the CDR3, the DNA is TGTGCCAGTAGTGCGACTAGCGGGGTGACCTACGAGCAGTACTTC. The gene calls are TRBV19 and TRBJ2-7; the match to TRBD2 covers 11 bases. The length of the CDR3 is 15 residues. CDR1 is LNHDA and CDR2 is SQIVND in the germline V gene (reference sequence). Trimming at V came to 5 bases and at J to 2 bases, leaving 5 bases not matched to a gene.

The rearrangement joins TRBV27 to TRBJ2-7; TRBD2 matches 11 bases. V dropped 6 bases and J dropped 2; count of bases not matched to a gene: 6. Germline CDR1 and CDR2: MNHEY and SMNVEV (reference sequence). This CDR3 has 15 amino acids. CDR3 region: CASSVLAGVAYEQYF. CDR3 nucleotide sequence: TGTGCCAGCAGCGTACTAGCGGGAGTCGCCTACGAGCAGTACTTC.

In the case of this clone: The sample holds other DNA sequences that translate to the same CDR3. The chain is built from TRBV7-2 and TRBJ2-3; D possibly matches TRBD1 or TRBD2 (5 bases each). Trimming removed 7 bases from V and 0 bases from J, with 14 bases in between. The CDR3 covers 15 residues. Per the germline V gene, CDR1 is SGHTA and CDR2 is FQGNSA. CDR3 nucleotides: TGTGCCAGCACCCCAGGGACGACTAGCACAGATACGCAGTATTTT. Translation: CASTPGTTSTDTQYF.

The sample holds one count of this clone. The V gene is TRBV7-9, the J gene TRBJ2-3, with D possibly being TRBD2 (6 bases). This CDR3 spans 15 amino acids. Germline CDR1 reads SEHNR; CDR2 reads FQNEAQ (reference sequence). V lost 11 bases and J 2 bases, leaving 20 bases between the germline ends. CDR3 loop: CASSPPGGYTDTQYF. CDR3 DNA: TGTGCCTCCTCCCCTCCCGGGGGATACACAGATACGCAGTATTTT.

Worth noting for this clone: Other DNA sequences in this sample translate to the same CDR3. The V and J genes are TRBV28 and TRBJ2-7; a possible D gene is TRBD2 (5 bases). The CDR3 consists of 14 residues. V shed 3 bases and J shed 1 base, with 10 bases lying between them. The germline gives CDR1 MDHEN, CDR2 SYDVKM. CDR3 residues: CASSLRSGSYEQYF. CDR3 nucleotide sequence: TGTGCCAGCAGTTTGCGAAGCGGATCCTACGAGCAGTACTTC.

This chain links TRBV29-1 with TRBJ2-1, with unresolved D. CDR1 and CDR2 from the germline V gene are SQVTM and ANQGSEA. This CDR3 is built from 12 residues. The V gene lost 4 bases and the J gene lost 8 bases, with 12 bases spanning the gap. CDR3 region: CSVVSPLHEQFF. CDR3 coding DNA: TGCAGCGTTGTCAGTCCTCTTCATGAGCAGTTCTTC.

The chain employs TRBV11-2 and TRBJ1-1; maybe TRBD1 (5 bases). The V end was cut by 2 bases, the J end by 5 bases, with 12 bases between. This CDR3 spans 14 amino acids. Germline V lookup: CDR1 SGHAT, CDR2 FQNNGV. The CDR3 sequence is CASSLWSGGTEAFF. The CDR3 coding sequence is TGTGCCAGCAGCTTATGGTCGGGGGGGACTGAAGCTTTCTTT.

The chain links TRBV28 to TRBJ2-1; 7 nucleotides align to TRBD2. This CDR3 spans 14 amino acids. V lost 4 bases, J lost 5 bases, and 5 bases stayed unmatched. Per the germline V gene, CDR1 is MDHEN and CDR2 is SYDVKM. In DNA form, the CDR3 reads TGTGCCAGCAGTTCCCACCGGGGGGACAATGAGCAGTTCTTC. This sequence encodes CASSSHRGDNEQFF.

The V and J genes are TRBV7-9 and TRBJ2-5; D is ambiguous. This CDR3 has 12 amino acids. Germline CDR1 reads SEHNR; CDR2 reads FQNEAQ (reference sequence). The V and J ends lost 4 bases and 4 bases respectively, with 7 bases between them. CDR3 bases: TGTGCCAGCAGCTACCAGATAGAGACCCAGTACTTC. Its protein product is CASSYQIETQYF.

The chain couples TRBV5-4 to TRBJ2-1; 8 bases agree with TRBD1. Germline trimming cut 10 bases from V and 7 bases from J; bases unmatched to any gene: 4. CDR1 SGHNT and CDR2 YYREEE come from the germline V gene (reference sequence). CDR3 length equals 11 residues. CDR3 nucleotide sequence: TGTGCCGGGACAGGAGGAAATGAGCAGTTCTTC. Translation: CAGTGGNEQFF.

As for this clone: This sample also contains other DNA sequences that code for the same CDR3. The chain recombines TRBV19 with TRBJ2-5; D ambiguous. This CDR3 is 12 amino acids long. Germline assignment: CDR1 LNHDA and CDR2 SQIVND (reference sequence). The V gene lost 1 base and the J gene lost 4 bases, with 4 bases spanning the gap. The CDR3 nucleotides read TGTGCCAGTAGTATAGGGGCAGAGACCCAGTACTTC. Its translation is CASSIGAETQYF.

The CDR3 is CASSPETGVDSPLHF. Here the CDR3 DNA reads TGTGCCAGCAGTCCAGAGACAGGGGTAGACTCACCCCTCCACTTT. The rearrangement links TRBV27 to TRBJ1-6, with 8 bases aligning to TRBD1. V lost 5 bases, J lost 10 bases, and 10 bases stayed unmatched. The CDR3 has 15 amino acids. Germline loops: CDR1 MNHEY, CDR2 SMNVEV (reference sequence).

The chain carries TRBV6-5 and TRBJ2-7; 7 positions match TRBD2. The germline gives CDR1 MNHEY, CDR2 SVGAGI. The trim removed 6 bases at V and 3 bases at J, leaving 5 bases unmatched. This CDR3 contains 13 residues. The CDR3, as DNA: TGTGCCAGCAGGTCCGGGGGGTACTACGAGCAGTACTTC. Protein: CASRSGGYYEQYF.

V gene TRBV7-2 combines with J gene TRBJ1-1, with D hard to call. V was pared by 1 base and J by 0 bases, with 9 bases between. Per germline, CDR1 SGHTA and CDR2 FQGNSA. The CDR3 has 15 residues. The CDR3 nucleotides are TGTGCCAGCAGCTTAGGGCCGGGGTTGAACACTGAAGCTTTCTTT. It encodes CASSLGPGLNTEAFF.